Reported below is one T cell receptor beta chain. Ten or more counts support this clonotype. What antigen it recognizes has not been identified. Per-base quality was not reported, and no clone a single base away is much larger than it. Graves' hyperthyroidism was defined as stable when no progression to ophthalmopathy occurred over 18 months of follow-up. Hyperthyroidism patients were aged 18 to 65 years and newly diagnosed, with disease duration of less than 2 months. The study excluded patients with uncontrolled infections, other autoimmune diseases, pregnancy or lactation. Diagnoses were established on the basis of clinical symptoms, serum thyroxine and TRAb, thyroid ultrasound, and orbital computed tomography. PBMCs were separated from about 10 ml of fresh peripheral blood using Ficoll-Paque density gradient centrifugation. Total RNA was extracted with Trizol reagent, and quality was checked on an Agilent 2100 Bioanalyzer.

This entry is derived from a study of T cells in Graves' hyperthyroidism and ophthalmopathy (dated by TCRdb to the late 2010s). Study-level background: Peripheral blood was collected at initial diagnosis, before any treatment. TCR V-J signatures able to tell the groups apart were searched for in a discovery cohort of 90 to 100 patients, of whom 40 to 45 had Graves' ophthalmopathy and some 60 had stable Graves' hyperthyroidism. Prospective prediction of ophthalmopathy was tested in an independent validation cohort of approximately 19 hyperthyroidism patients and 15 to 17 patients who later progressed to ophthalmopathy. The roughly 94 discovery patients were randomly divided into training and test sets at a 7:3 ratio. The study also compared thyroid tissue and blood T-cell repertoires from several Graves' hyperthyroidism patients. Once sampling was done, hyperthyroidism patients were given methimazole at a starting dose of 30 mg daily, whereas ophthalmopathy patients were given high-dose intravenous methylprednisolone. According to the paper, TCR Vbeta CDR3 sequencing was carried out on about 140 peripheral blood samples, which came from fewer than 50 ophthalmopathy, under 80 hyperthyroidism and some 17 progressor patients.

Amplification of TCR beta CDR3 regions was carried out from RNA transcripts. A first-round RT-PCR of the TCR CDR3 used the HTBI primer set with the Qiagen OneStep RT-PCR kit. Libraries were constructed in a second round of multiplex PCR, after which size selection and purification were performed. Sequencing of the libraries was done on an Illumina HiSeq2000 using paired-end 100 bp reads. In the original analysis: SOAPnuke was used to process the raw data, removing reads that contained adapters or uncalled bases, had a mean Phred below 15, or lacked an exact match to the constant primer or identifier. COPE v1.2.5 was used to merge high-quality paired reads, and clonotypes were defined as unique nucleotide sequences. Clonotypes were aligned to IMGT TRBV, TRBD and TRBJ reference segments using MiTCR v1.1. The analysis included only V-J combinations with a frequency above 0.0001, which together covered 99.2% of the repertoires. The TCS score was defined as the ratio of F50 (clonal expansion) to E x V (chaos), calculated using BLOSUM62-based TCRdist between CDR3 peptides within each V-J. Welch's t-statistics and random forest reduced 500 to 550 V-J features to some 14, which were used in a naive Bayes classifier (R e1071). The similarity between thyroid and blood repertoires was quantified using the Morisita-Horn index. The public sequencing data were trimmed at Q25 with fastp and processed into clonotypes with MiXCR by TCRdb, which kept only in-frame beta chains. One record per CDR3 amino acid sequence lists the most common genes and DNA. TCRdb assigned the V and J calls; the authors' analysis was not used. The table for this sample lists nearly 750,000 distinct CDR3 sequences; about 35% of them were counted only once. The top ten clones comprise roughly 31% of the sample.

Broad study findings and their caveats: Most expanded thyroid clonotypes (frequency above 0.001) were also found in blood, which suggests that blood repertoires may mirror thyroid immune responses. No statistical method was used to fix the sample size in advance, and group allocation was not hidden from the investigators. In validation, the model predicted progression to ophthalmopathy a median of approximately 6.3 months before onset, with 65% to 71% sensitivity and roughly 77% specificity. Ophthalmopathy was separated from stable hyperthyroidism by a 13 V-J signature model, with just over 85% sensitivity and about 81% specificity obtained in cross-validation and 80%/75% obtained in testing.

CDR1 and CDR2 (MGHDK, SYGVNS) derive from the germline V gene. V loses 3 bases of germline sequence and J loses 1 base, and the interval between the two ends is 12 bases. Inclusive of the bounding cysteine and phenylalanine, the CDR3 is 15 residues long. The read is trimmed to its CDR3 DNA, 45 bases read in frame from base 1. This clonotype was sampled from a woman aged 40 to 50 with Graves' hyperthyroidism. This sequence uses TRBV25-1 and TRBJ1-1, with no D gene named confidently. The source material was blood. The CDR3 sequence is CASSDRNVWNTEAFF. The DNA reads TGTGCCAGCAGTGATCGGAACGTCTGGAACACTGAAGCTTTCTTT.